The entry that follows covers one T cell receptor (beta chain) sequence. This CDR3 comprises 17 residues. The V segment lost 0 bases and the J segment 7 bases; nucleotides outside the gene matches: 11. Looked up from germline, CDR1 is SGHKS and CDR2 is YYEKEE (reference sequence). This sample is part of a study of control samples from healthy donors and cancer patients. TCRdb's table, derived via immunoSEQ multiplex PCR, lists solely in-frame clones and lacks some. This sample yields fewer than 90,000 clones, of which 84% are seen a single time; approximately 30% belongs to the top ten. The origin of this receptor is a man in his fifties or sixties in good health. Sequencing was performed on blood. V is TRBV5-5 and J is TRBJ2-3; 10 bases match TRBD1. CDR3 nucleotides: TGTGCCAGCAGCTTGGAAACGAGGGACAGGGGTCGAAATACGCAGTATTTT. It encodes CASSLETRDRGRNTQYF.